This record covers a single T cell receptor beta chain. The antigen this receptor binds is unknown. No qualities accompany the bases; no much larger clone lies one base away. Explained via the paper, the treatment or condition label denotes: roughly 10-day PBMC culture with coronavirus spike peptide pools or control peptides (ViraFEST assay). The ViraFEST assay, used in the study, expanded antigen-specific T cells with peptide pools and then identified the expanded clonotypes through TCR sequencing. The convalescent patients' positive SARS-CoV-2 PCR tests fell between March and December 2020, which was before the Alpha, Beta and Delta variants emerged in the United States. Fewer than 2.5 million PBMCs per well were cultured in IMDM with roughly 5% human AB serum and roughly 9.3 IU/ml IL-2, plus 10 ug/ml peptide pools. Half of the culture medium was replaced with fresh IL-2-containing medium on days 3 and 7. CD4+ T cells were isolated after approximately ten days of culture through negative selection using the EasySep CD4+ T cell isolation kit. Ficoll-Paque Plus gradient centrifugation was used to isolate PBMCs from whole blood, and the isolated PBMCs were then either used fresh or cryopreserved at -140C. Culture conditions were generally each tested in triplicate wells.

The library was built by means of PCR. DNA from cultured CD4+ T cells was subjected to TCR sequencing with the Oncomine TCR Beta short-read assay at the Johns Hopkins FTIC core. The QIAamp micro DNA kit was used to extract genomic DNA from the cultured CD4+ T cells. Oncomine TCR Beta libraries made from cultured CD4+ T cells were pooled using unique dual indexes and sequenced on an Illumina iSeq 100. As for the original processing: Non-productive sequences were removed, and CDR3s that did not start with C, did not end with F or W, or were shorter than 7 amino acids were discarded. The MANAFEST web application was used to identify antigen-specific clonotypes by comparing peptide-stimulated wells against reference wells and other culture wells. Positive clones required FDR below 0.05, an odds ratio above 5, and productive frequency above 0.1% in at least two of three replicate wells. Cross-reactive clonotypes were defined as significantly expanded in both SARS-CoV-2 spike wells and at least one common cold coronavirus spike condition. Using R version 3.6.1, CDR3 homology was evaluated through Levenshtein distances (stringdist) along with unrooted phylogenetic trees (ape). The raw public reads went through TCRdb reprocessing: fastp at Q25, MiXCR clone calling, in-frame beta chains kept. All rows with the same CDR3 protein become a single entry with the most common DNA and genes. What appears here as the V and J calls and clone size reflects TCRdb's work, not the paper's. For this sample there are 15,000 to 25,000 distinct CDR3 sequences; approximately 52% appear just once. The top ten hold around 9.5% of the sample.

CDR3 length: 16 amino acids, cysteine to phenylalanine. CDR3 DNA only is kept here, 48 bases in frame from base 1. The germline V gene encodes CDR1 MNHNS and CDR2 SASEGT. The V end loses 4 bases and the J end loses 4 bases, and a stretch of 17 bases separates them. This sample was included in a study of vaccination and CD4 T cells after COVID-19 (dated by TCRdb to the early 2020s). For context, the study as a whole: Convalescent patients had a positive SARS-CoV-2 result on nasal swab PCR, and of these patients, under ten had mild disease and one had severe disease. The convalescent cohort comprised six males and four females, including two Hispanic individuals, seven Caucasians, two Asians and one multiracial person. Participants got two doses of the Pfizer-BioNTech BNT162b2 vaccine (n=8) or two doses of the Moderna mRNA-1273 vaccine (n=2). Post-COVID blood samples from convalescent patients were collected a median of around 110 days after diagnosis, with a range of about 35 to 180 days. Post-vaccine blood samples were taken a median of approximately 76 days after the second vaccine dose, with a range of 14 to 241 days. Culture stimuli were overlapping spike peptide pools from SARS-CoV-2 and from the common cold coronaviruses HCoV-NL63, HCoV-OC43 and HCoV-229E. Control cultures received a CEFX viral epitope pool as the positive control, an HIV-1 Nef peptide pool as the negative control, or no peptide. In 10 COVID-19 convalescent patients and 4 infection-naive healthy vaccine recipients, the spike-specific CD4+ TCR repertoire before mRNA vaccination was compared with the repertoire after mRNA vaccination.

What the research found in general, with its limitations: The median count of SARS-CoV-2-reactive clonotypes went up from 20 to 25 after infection to some 38 after vaccination, although the change was not significant. Of the vaccine-specific clones in convalescent patients, 304 of 307, or nearly all, reacted only to SARS-CoV-2 spike and did not cross-react with common cold coronaviruses. Among the post-vaccine SARS-CoV-2-reactive clones in convalescent patients, a median about 86% showed up only after vaccination, which suggests vaccine-specific priming. Only a relatively small number of convalescent patients were included in the study, and early timepoints following natural infection were not analyzed.

Recombination connected TRBV6-1 to TRBJ2-4, and possibly TRBD2, on 5 matching bases. The sample taken for sequencing was CD4+ T cells from blood, cultured in vitro. The sequence was collected from a human donor who had recovered from COVID-19. The DNA sequence is as follows: TGTGCCAGCAGTGCCCTGACGAGGGATAGTAAAAACATTCAGTACTTC. This gives the protein CASSALTRDSKNIQYF.